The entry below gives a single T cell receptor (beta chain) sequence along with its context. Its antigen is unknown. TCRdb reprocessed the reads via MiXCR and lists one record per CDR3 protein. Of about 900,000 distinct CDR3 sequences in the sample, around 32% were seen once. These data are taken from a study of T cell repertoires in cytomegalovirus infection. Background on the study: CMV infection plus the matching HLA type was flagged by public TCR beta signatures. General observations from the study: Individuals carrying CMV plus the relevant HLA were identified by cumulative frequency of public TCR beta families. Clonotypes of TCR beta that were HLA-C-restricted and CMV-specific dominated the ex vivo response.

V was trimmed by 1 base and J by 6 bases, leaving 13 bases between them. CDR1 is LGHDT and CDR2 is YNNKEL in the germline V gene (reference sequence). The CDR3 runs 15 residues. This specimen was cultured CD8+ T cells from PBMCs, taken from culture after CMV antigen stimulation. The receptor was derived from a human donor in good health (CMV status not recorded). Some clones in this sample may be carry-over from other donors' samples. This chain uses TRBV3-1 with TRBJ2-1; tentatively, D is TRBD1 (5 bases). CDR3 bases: TGTGCCAGCAGCCAAGTAGCTGCAGGGCTCAATGAGCAGTTCTTC. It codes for CASSQVAAGLNEQFF.